One sample yielded the 20 T cell receptor beta chains listed below, sequenced in a study of blood T cell repertoires in COVID-19. The method was immunoSEQ multiplex PCR; TCRdb's version includes in-frame clones alone and lacks a portion of them. The table shows about 380,000 clones, with around 85% occurring only once. Sequenced: peripheral blood. All receptors derive from a woman aged 18-30 years with acute or convalescent COVID-19.

The chain carries TRBV28 and TRBJ1-5; 7 bases align to TRBD1. This CDR3 region has 15 residues. With V trimmed by 8 bases and J by 5 bases, 12 bases remained unmatched. Germline values: CDR1 MDHEN, CDR2 SYDVKM. The CDR3 reads CASGARDRLHQPQHF. DNA for the CDR3: TGTGCCAGCGGTGCCCGGGACAGACTCCATCAGCCCCAGCATTTT.

The chain carries TRBV5-6 and TRBJ2-5; D call uncertain. The ends were cut back, 0 bases at V and 3 bases at J, with 12 bases in the middle. CDR3 length: 15 amino acids. Germline CDR1 and CDR2: SGHDT and YYEEEE. The DNA for the CDR3 is TGTGCCAGCAGCTTGGCCCCAGGTTCCGAAGAGACCCAGTACTTC. Its protein is CASSLAPGSEETQYF.

To note about this clone: Other DNA variants within this sample encode the same CDR3. V and J are TRBV5-1 and TRBJ1-4; unclear D gene. The CDR3 spans 14 residues. Germline V lookup: CDR1 SGHRS, CDR2 YFSETQ. Trimming cost V 0 bases and J 5 bases, with 8 bases left between them. The CDR3 DNA is TGCGCCAGCAGCTTGGGTGGCGGGAATGAAAAACTGTTTTTT. This sequence encodes CASSLGGGNEKLFF.

This clone was observed a few times. The chain recombines TRBV4-1 with TRBJ1-2, with a possible D match to TRBD1 (5 bases). CDR1 and CDR2 (germline): MGHRA, YSYEKL. The CDR3 consists of 15 residues. V lost 1 base and J 5 bases, leaving 14 bases between the germline ends. The CDR3 loop reads CASSQAVRGLYGYTF. The CDR3 nucleotides are TGCGCCAGCAGCCAAGCGGTTAGGGGTCTATATGGCTACACCTTC.

The chain is built from TRBV13 and TRBJ2-7, with 9 bases aligning to TRBD1. The CDR3 has 15 amino acids. V gave up 1 base and J gave up 6 bases; unmatched junction bases: 7. The germline V gene has CDR1 PRHDT and CDR2 FYEKMQ (reference sequence). For the CDR3, the DNA is TGTGCCAGCAGCTTAGAGGGACAGGGTGATTCCGAGCAGTACTTC. Translation: CASSLEGQGDSEQYF.

Comment on this clone: Other nucleotide sequences in the sample specify the same CDR3. This chain joins TRBV7-9 and TRBJ2-3; 7 bases match TRBD2. J was trimmed by 2 bases and V by 5 bases; bases with no gene match: 4. Germline CDR1 reads SEHNR; CDR2 reads FQNEAQ (reference sequence). This CDR3 has 14 amino acids. The CDR3 DNA is TGTGCCAGCAGCCCTAGCGGAAACACAGATACGCAGTATTTT. This codes for CASSPSGNTDTQYF.

The chain links TRBV30 to TRBJ1-1; D may be TRBD1 (5 bases). This CDR3 contains 12 residues. Germline-derived CDR1 and CDR2 are GTSNPN and SVGIG (reference sequence). V dropped 0 bases and J dropped 8 bases, with 10 bases sitting between them. CDR3 sequence: CAWSVGDPEAFF. The CDR3 DNA sequence: TGTGCCTGGAGTGTAGGGGATCCGGAAGCTTTCTTT.

The rearrangement links TRBV7-9 to TRBJ1-5; D gene ambiguous. Germline V gene lookup returns CDR1 SEHNR and CDR2 FQNEAQ (reference sequence). The CDR3 loop spans 13 amino acids. The V and J ends lost 5 bases and 5 bases respectively, with 10 bases between them. The CDR3 reads CASSVGAYQPQHF. In DNA, the CDR3 is TGTGCCAGCAGCGTGGGCGCTTATCAGCCCCAGCATTTT.

The gene calls are TRBV7-9 and TRBJ1-2; 11 bases are a match to TRBD1. Germline CDR1 SEHNR, CDR2 FQNEAQ (reference sequence). The CDR3 has 14 residues. V shed 5 bases and J 3 bases; nucleotides not matched to a gene: 2. The CDR3 nucleotides read TGTGCCAGCAGCCGGACAGGGGGCGACTATGGCTACACCTTC. It codes for CASSRTGGDYGYTF.

This chain connects TRBV7-9 to TRBJ1-3; D is possibly TRBD1 (6 bases). From germline, CDR1 is SEHNR and CDR2 FQNEAQ (reference sequence). The CDR3 is 17 residues long. V was shortened by 4 bases and J by 4 bases, with 20 bases between the two germline ends. The CDR3 spells CASSSSEGGLLGNTIYF. The CDR3 DNA follows: TGTGCCAGCAGCTCAAGCGAGGGGGGGCTCCTAGGAAACACCATATATTTT.

Here the CDR3 reads CASSPGTGGPSYEQYF. CDR3 in DNA: TGTGCCAGCAGCCCCGGGACAGGGGGCCCCTCCTACGAGCAGTACTTC. The V and J genes are TRBV11-2 and TRBJ2-7; 12 bases line up with TRBD1. With V trimmed by 5 bases and J by 0 bases, 5 bases remained unmatched. The germline V gene has CDR1 SGHAT and CDR2 FQNNGV. The CDR3 runs 16 residues.

In this sample, this clone turned up many times. The chain has TRBV7-3 and TRBJ1-1; 8 bases line up with TRBD1. This CDR3 is 14 amino acids long. Germline assignment: CDR1 SGHTA and CDR2 FQGTGA. The V segment lost 7 bases and the J segment 5 bases; nucleotides outside the gene matches: 9. As DNA, the CDR3 is TGTGCCAGCAACGAAGGACAGGGAGGAACTGAAGCTTTCTTT. Translation: CASNEGQGGTEAFF.

The chain is built from TRBV19 and TRBJ1-1, with 7 bases identical to TRBD1. Germline V gene data show CDR1 as LNHDA and CDR2 as SQIVND (reference sequence). V dropped 6 bases and J dropped 4; count of bases not matched to a gene: 11. This CDR3 has 15 amino acids. Here the CDR3 reads CASRSRQGEGTEAFF. DNA of the CDR3: TGTGCCAGTAGGTCCAGACAGGGTGAGGGCACTGAAGCTTTCTTT.

The table lists this clone with a count of one. The chain links TRBV25-1 to TRBJ2-5; D not resolved. Trimming left V 8 bases short and J 5 bases short, with 9 bases between. The CDR3 runs to 11 residues. Germline V gives CDR1 MGHDK, CDR2 SYGVNS. The CDR3, as DNA: TGTGCCAGCGCCCTCGGGGAGACCCAGTACTTC. Encoded protein: CASALGETQYF.

CDR3 protein: CASSLDHTGPIQYF. The CDR3 DNA is TGTGCCAGCAGCTTAGATCACACAGGCCCCATTCAGTACTTC. V gene TRBV11-2 combines with J gene TRBJ2-4; D is possibly TRBD1 (5 bases). This CDR3 has 14 residues. Germline-derived CDR1 and CDR2 are SGHAT and FQNNGV. Trimming removed 0 bases from V and 9 bases from J, with 12 bases in between.

The CDR3 DNA follows: TGTGCCAGCAGTTTCGGGGATGGCTATGGCTACACCTTC. The encoded protein is CASSFGDGYGYTF. The chain recombines TRBV12-3 or TRBV12-4 with TRBJ1-2; the D is unclear. The length of the CDR3 is 13 residues. V lost 3 bases to trimming and J lost 4 bases, with 9 bases between them.

The chain uses TRBV6-5 and TRBJ2-7; possible D gene TRBD1, 5 bases. The CDR3 spans 13 residues. Germline V gene lookup returns CDR1 MNHEY and CDR2 SVGAGI. Trimming stripped 6 bases from V and 3 bases from J, with 12 bases between. The DNA for the CDR3 is TGTGCCAGCAGCGGTGACAGCAGCTACGAGCAGTACTTC. Encoded protein: CASSGDSSYEQYF.

In nucleotides, the CDR3 is TGTGCCTGCAATCTAATGGGGCCTGAAGCTTTCTTT. It encodes CACNLMGPEAFF. This chain links TRBV30 with TRBJ1-1, with a weak D call TRBD1 (5 bases). V shed 6 bases and J shed 6 bases, with 14 bases lying between them. Germline V lookup: CDR1 GTSNPN, CDR2 SVGIG (reference sequence). The CDR3 runs to 12 residues.

The V call is TRBV12-5, the J call TRBJ1-2; possibly TRBD1 for D (6 bases). V lost 6 bases and J 1 base, leaving 21 bases between the germline ends. Germline V gene sequence: CDR1 LGHNT, CDR2 FRNRAP. CDR3 length: 17 residues. CDR3 loop: CASGRQDPPFLNYGYTF. In DNA, the CDR3 is TGTGCTAGTGGCCGACAGGACCCTCCCTTTCTTAACTATGGCTACACCTTC. The full variable domain, its missing parts supplied by reference TRBV12-5 and TRBJ1-2, is DARVTQTPRHKVTEMGQEVTMRCQPILGHNTVFWYRQTMMQGLELLAYFRNRAPLDDSGMPKDRFSAEMPDATLATLKIQPSEPRDSAVYFCASGRQDPPFLNYGYTFGSGTRLTVV.

This chain links TRBV27 with TRBJ1-1; 7 bases line up with TRBD1. V dropped 5 bases and J dropped 5; count of bases not matched to a gene: 2. The CDR3 has 12 amino acids. In germline, CDR1 is MNHEY, CDR2 SMNVEV (reference sequence). The CDR3 protein is CASSLTGTEAFF. DNA of the CDR3: TGTGCCAGCAGTCTGACAGGGACTGAAGCTTTCTTT.